Each of the 22 T cell receptor beta chains below was sequenced from the same sample in a study of T cells expressing NK-cell markers. TCRdb re-analyzed the 5' RACE reads; it lists each CDR3 protein once, without DNA. The sample totals 300,000 to 450,000 distinct CDR3 sequences; its top ten clones hold under 6.5%. The sample consisted of blood T cells: a sorted CD56 or NKG2C T cell subset, CD4+ or CD8+ T cells, or bulk PBMC T cells (not recorded which). These TCRs come from a man between 18 and 69 years old in good health.

The chain carries TRBV9 and TRBJ1-4. The CDR3 loop spans 15 amino acids. Germline V gene lookup returns CDR1 SGDLS and CDR2 YYNGEE. CDR3 amino acids: CASSYSGKHNEKLFF.

The V gene is TRBV6-1, the J gene TRBJ2-5; TCRdb lists TRBD2, though no DNA is available to test this call. Germline V gene lookup returns CDR1 MNHNS and CDR2 SASEGT. CDR3 length equals 14 residues. The CDR3 sequence: CATTGSGAIETQYF.

The V call is TRBV6-5, the J call TRBJ1-1. Germline CDR1 is MNHEY and CDR2 is SVGAGI. CDR3 length: 15 amino acids. CDR3 amino acids: CASSYRQGGHTEAFF.

V is TRBV5-1 and J is TRBJ2-2. Germline assignment: CDR1 SGHRS and CDR2 YFSETQ. CDR3 size: 16 residues. The CDR3 here is CASSLVVGSNTGELFF.

V is TRBV27 and J is TRBJ1-1; checking the TCRdb D call of TRBD1 is not possible without DNA. Per germline, CDR1 MNHEY and CDR2 SMNVEV (reference sequence). This CDR3 has 14 residues. CDR3 residues: CASSYNRRNTEAFF.

The chain uses TRBV29-1 and TRBJ2-1; the TCRdb D gene call, TRBD2, has no DNA to confirm it. Germline CDR1 and CDR2: SQVTM and ANQGSEA. This CDR3 has 13 amino acids. The CDR3 sequence is CSVELLQSGEQFF.

V and J are TRBV29-1 and TRBJ2-3; the D gene TCRdb calls, TRBD2, cannot be checked with no DNA. CDR1 and CDR2 from the germline V gene are SQVTM and ANQGSEA. This CDR3 is built from 12 residues. CDR3 loop: CSGGDLPDTQYF.

The J gene is TRBJ1-1, the V gene TRBV20-1; TCRdb designates TRBD1, a call that cannot be tested without DNA. The CDR3 is 17 residues long. In germline, CDR1 is DFQATT, CDR2 SNEGSKA (reference sequence). The CDR3 region is CSYRDPLRPGGNTEAFF.

V and J are TRBV6-5 and TRBJ1-1. Germline V CDR1 and CDR2: MNHEY, SVGAGI. The length of the CDR3 is 11 residues. The CDR3 region is CASSSNTEAFF.

The chain is built from TRBV2 and TRBJ2-5. Germline V gene data show CDR1 as SNHLY and CDR2 as FYNNEI. This CDR3 is 14 amino acids long. The CDR3 spells CATHLGQLQETQYF.

The rearrangement uses TRBV7-9 and TRBJ1-6. Germline CDR1 reads SEHNR; CDR2 reads FQNEAQ (reference sequence). The CDR3 sequence is 16 residues long. This CDR3 reads CASSSHPGSYNSPLHF.

The chain recombines TRBV12-3 or TRBV12-4 with TRBJ2-3; the TCRdb D gene call, TRBD1, has no DNA to confirm it. The CDR3 consists of 15 residues. CDR3 residues: CASSSGGATTDTQYF.

The chain uses TRBV20-1 and TRBJ1-1; TCRdb calls TRBD1, which cannot be checked without DNA. Germline loops: CDR1 DFQATT, CDR2 SNEGSKA (reference sequence). CDR3 length: 13 residues. CDR3: CSARERRAVEAFF.

The chain uses TRBV6-1 and TRBJ1-6; TCRdb picks TRBD1, but there is no DNA to check that call. CDR1 and CDR2 from the germline V gene are MNHNS and SASEGT. The length of the CDR3 is 18 residues. The CDR3 here is CASSQQASRSSYNSPLHF.

The J gene is TRBJ1-1, the V gene TRBV7-9. Germline CDR1 and CDR2: SEHNR and FQNEAQ (reference sequence). The CDR3 totals 13 residues. CDR3: CASSLGWATEAFF.

This sequence joins TRBV12-3 or TRBV12-4 and TRBJ2-2; as DNA is missing, the TRBD2 call by TCRdb cannot be tested. CDR3 length: 18 residues. CDR3 loop: CASRGRGPSRTLPGELFF.

The rearrangement joins TRBV28 to TRBJ2-5. This CDR3 has 13 amino acids. Germline values: CDR1 MDHEN, CDR2 SYDVKM. The CDR3 reads CASSSSWWETQYF.

The chain joins TRBV7-9 to TRBJ1-2; TCRdb's D call of TRBD1 is untestable without DNA. Germline values: CDR1 SEHNR, CDR2 FQNEAQ (reference sequence). The CDR3 contains 13 residues. The CDR3 here is CAGEDRSPYGYTF.

The chain links TRBV10-3 to TRBJ2-5; TCRdb's D call, TRBD1, is unchecked because there is no DNA. Germline V gene lookup returns CDR1 ENHRY and CDR2 SYGVKD. The CDR3 spans 16 residues. The CDR3 loop reads CAISESGRGLVKTQYF.

V usage is TRBV10-3 and J usage is TRBJ2-3; absent DNA, TCRdb's TRBD2 call cannot be checked. This CDR3 is built from 13 residues. The germline CDR1 and CDR2 sequences are ENHRY and SYGVKD. The CDR3 region is CAIMEGSTDTQYF.

The gene calls are TRBV12-3 or TRBV12-4 and TRBJ2-1; TCRdb designates TRBD2, a call that cannot be tested without DNA. The CDR3 extends over 18 amino acids. CDR3 protein: CASSLEWSGGPWDNEQFF.

The V call is TRBV6-2 or TRBV6-3, the J call TRBJ1-5; TCRdb calls TRBD1, which cannot be checked without DNA. Germline CDR1 reads MNHEY; CDR2 reads SVGEGT. This CDR3 is 14 amino acids long. The CDR3 loop reads CASSFHGQSQPQHF.